This is a list of T cell receptor beta chains from one sample in a study of identical twins. Using its own MiXCR run on the 5' RACE reads, TCRdb lists one record per CDR3 protein. This sample yields 550,000 to 700,000 distinct CDR3 sequences, of which approximately 21% are seen a single time; 4.3% belongs to the top ten. The same data also contributed to another study, on T cells expressing NK-cell markers.

The source material was PBMCs. The receptors derive from a woman between 18 and 29 years old in good health. CDR3s include the opening cysteine and the closing phenylalanine or tryptophan. A D gene is named only where the DNA matches it firmly. Some rows have no size entry. The others give once, few or many, or a class for an expanded clone.

V,J,size,D,DNA,CDR3
TRBV6-6,TRBJ1-3,many,NA,TGTGCCAGCAACTCGAGAGGAGGGGTAACCATATATTTT,CASNSRGGVTIYF
TRBV20-1,TRBJ2-1,many,TRBD2,TGCAGTGCTAGAAGCGGGGGGGCAGTCAGTGAGCAGTTCTTC,CSARSGGAVSEQFF
TRBV5-1,TRBJ2-7,few,TRBD1,TGCGCCAGCAGCCCTTCGGGACAGTACGAGCAGTACTTC,CASSPSGQYEQYF
TRBV9,TRBJ2-2,NA,NA,TGTGCCAGCAGTGGTTTTCAGGGTTTCAACACCGGGGAGCTGTTTTTT,CASSGFQGFNTGELFF
TRBV6-1,TRBJ2-1,NA,NA,TGTGCCAGCACCCACCTGAGCGGAAGATACAATGAGCAGTTCTTC,CASTHLSGRYNEQFF
TRBV12-3/TRBV12-4,TRBJ2-4,many,TRBD1,TGTGCCAGCAGGCCTCAGGGGGCCGGGGGCATTCAGTACTTC,CASRPQGAGGIQYF
TRBV29-1,TRBJ2-7,NA,TRBD1,TGCAGCGCCGAAGGACAGGGAGCCTACGAGCAGTACTTC,CSAEGQGAYEQYF
TRBV3-1,TRBJ1-2,NA,NA,TGTGCCAGCAGCCAAGATGAGCGACTGAGGGGTGTTGGCTACACCTTC,CASSQDERLRGVGYTF
TRBV5-5,TRBJ2-1,many,TRBD2,TGTGCCAGCAGCTTAATCCCTAGCGGGACGGAACCTTACAATGAGCAGTTCTTC,CASSLIPSGTEPYNEQFF
TRBV7-2,TRBJ2-7,once,TRBD2,TGTGCCAGCAGCTTGGGACTAGCTAGTGAGCAGTACTTC,CASSLGLASEQYF
TRBV29-1,TRBJ2-3,NA,NA,TGCAGCGCCGCCAAAGCGGACCCGCAGTATTTT,CSAAKADPQYF
TRBV6-2/TRBV6-3,TRBJ2-1,once,TRBD2,TGTGCCAGCTGGCAAGCGGGAGTTAATGAGCAGTTCTTC,CASWQAGVNEQFF
TRBV20-1,TRBJ2-1,many,NA,TGCAGTGCAAGAACAGGGCTTAGAGGGCACAATGAGCAGTTCTTC,CSARTGLRGHNEQFF
TRBV29-1,TRBJ1-1,many,NA,TGCAGCGTTACACCGCTCCCGAACACTGAAGCTTTCTTT,CSVTPLPNTEAFF